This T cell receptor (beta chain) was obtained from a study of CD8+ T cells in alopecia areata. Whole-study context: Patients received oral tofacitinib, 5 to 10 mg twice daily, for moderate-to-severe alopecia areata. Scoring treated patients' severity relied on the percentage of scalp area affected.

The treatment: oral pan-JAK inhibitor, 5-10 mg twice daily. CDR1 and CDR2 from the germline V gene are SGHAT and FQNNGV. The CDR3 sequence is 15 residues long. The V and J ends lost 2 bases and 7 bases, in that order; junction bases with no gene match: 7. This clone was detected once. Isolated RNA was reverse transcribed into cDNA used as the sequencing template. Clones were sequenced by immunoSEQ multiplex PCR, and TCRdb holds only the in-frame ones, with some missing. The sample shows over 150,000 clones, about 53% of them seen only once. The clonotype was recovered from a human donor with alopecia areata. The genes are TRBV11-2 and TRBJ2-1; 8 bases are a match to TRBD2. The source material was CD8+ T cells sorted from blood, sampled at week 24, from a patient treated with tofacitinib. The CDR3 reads CASSLLRQRGNEQFF. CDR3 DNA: TGTGCCAGCAGCTTACTTCGCCAGCGGGGGAATGAGCAGTTCTTC.